These 10 T cell receptor beta chains came from one sample sequenced in a study of T cells in women clearing cervical HPV infection. Some clones are missing from TCRdb's copy, which holds only in-frame ones; the method was immunoSEQ multiplex PCR. The sample shows 14,000 or so clones, and around 21% sits with its ten largest clones. The sample comprised blood buffy coat. These receptors all stem from a woman between 18 and 70 years old with a cervical HPV16 infection that either progressed to CIN3+ or cleared (not recorded which).

For this clone: At one end, the junction sequence differs from germline, possibly due to a read error. The CDR3 goes on 3 residues after the read ends, and that part is filled in from the germline J gene. The sample contains more than one DNA sequence encoding this CDR3. The chain combines TRBV7-9 with TRBJ1-3; D might be TRBD1 (5 bases). This CDR3 is built from 15 residues. CDR1 SEHNR and CDR2 FQNEAQ come from the germline V gene (reference sequence). The CDR3 is CASSLAGAPGNTIYF. The DNA read from the CDR3 is TGTGCCAGCAGCTTAGCTGGGGCCCCTGGAAACACG.

With respect to this clone: The read halts 3 residues ahead of the CDR3 end, with the missing end drawn from the germline J gene. The V call is TRBV2, the J call TRBJ2-3; maybe TRBD1 (7 bases). The germline CDR1 and CDR2 sequences are SNHLY and FYNNEI. The CDR3 runs to 15 residues. CDR3 DNA, as far as it was read: TGTGCCAGCAGTTGGGCAGGGGGGTACCAAGAGACG. As protein: CASSWAGGYQET. The CDR3 as a whole reads CASSWAGGYQETQYF.

CDR3 bases read: TGTGCCAGTAGTATGTTGGGGGACTCTAACTATGGC. It encodes CASSMLGDSNYG. In full, the CDR3 reads CASSMLGDSNYGYTF. The chain has TRBV19 and TRBJ1-2, with D maybe TRBD1 (5 bases). Read sequence stops 3 residues before the CDR3 end, and the germline J gene provides the missing end. Looked up from germline, CDR1 is LNHDA and CDR2 is SQIVND (reference sequence). This CDR3 is built from 15 residues. Trimming stripped 3 bases from V and 0 bases from J, with 11 bases between.

The sequenced CDR3 bases are TGTGCCAGCTCACCTGGGGACTCCAGCATCTATGGC. Translation: CASSPGDSSIYG. In full, the CDR3 is CASSPGDSSIYGYTF. The V call is TRBV18, the J call TRBJ1-2, with a possible D match to TRBD1 (5 bases). The read ends 3 residues shy of where the CDR3 ends; the end is completed using the germline J gene. Trimming stripped 3 bases from V and 4 bases from J, with 15 bases between. The CDR3 is 15 residues long. Germline CDR1 reads KGHSH; CDR2 reads LQKENI.

On this clone itself: The read ends 3 residues shy of where the CDR3 ends; the end is completed using the germline J gene. The chain is built from TRBV2 and TRBJ1-2; no clear D. This CDR3 comprises 12 residues. CDR1 and CDR2 (germline): SNHLY, FYNNEI. The CDR3 DNA, read in part, is TGTGCCAGCAATGGTGAACCCTACGAC. Its protein is CASNGEPYD. The complete CDR3 sequence is CASNGEPYDYTF.

A note on this clone: The CDR3 extends 3 residues past the end of the read, so its final part is completed from the germline J gene. The chain combines TRBV30 with TRBJ2-2; no firm D call. CDR1 is GTSNPN, CDR2 SVGIG, per germline (reference sequence). The CDR3 covers 13 residues. The DNA read from the CDR3 is TGTGCCTGGCAACCGACCGACTCAATAAAG. Its translation: CAWQPTDSIK. The whole CDR3 protein is CAWQPTDSIKLFF.

Regarding this clone: The missing CDR3 end, 3 residues past where the read stops, is filled in from the germline J gene. The chain joins TRBV7-3 to TRBJ2-3; 8 bases agree with TRBD1. The CDR3 totals 13 residues. The germline V gene has CDR1 SGHTA and CDR2 FQGTGA. The sequenced part of the CDR3 DNA is TGTGCCAGCAGCTCCACAGGGGGACAGCCG. This sequence encodes CASSSTGGQP. Given in full, the CDR3 is CASSSTGGQPQYF.

CDR3 DNA, as far as it was read: TGTGCCAGCATGGGGGGGCTGGGAGAGACC. Translation: CASMGGLGET. In full, the CDR3 is CASMGGLGETQYF. This chain joins TRBV2 and TRBJ2-5, with D possibly being TRBD2 (7 bases). Read coverage stops 3 residues before the CDR3 terminus; the germline J gene supplies the remainder. The V end was cut by 7 bases, the J end by 4 bases, with 13 bases between. From germline, CDR1 is SNHLY and CDR2 FYNNEI. The length of the CDR3 is 13 residues. The entire variable domain, with the rest obtained from reference TRBV2 and TRBJ2-5, is as follows: EPEVTQTPSHQVTQMGQEVILRCVPISNHLYFYWYRQILGQKVEFLVSFYNNEISEKSEIFDDQFSVERPDGSNFTLKIRSTKLEDSAMYFCASMGGLGETQYFGPGTRLLVL.

As for this clone: The read gets to within 3 residues of the CDR3 end, and the germline J gene fills in the rest. This chain connects TRBV29-1 to TRBJ2-2, with D possibly TRBD2 on 5 matching bases. Germline CDR1 SQVTM, CDR2 ANQGSEA. The length of the CDR3 is 14 residues. The CDR3 spells CSARRGATNEKLFF. CDR3 bases read: TGCAGCGCGCGACGGGGAGCAACTAATGAAAAG.

Remarks on this clone: The read ends 3 residues early relative to the CDR3; the germline J gene fills the gap. The chain employs TRBV30 and TRBJ2-3; D might be TRBD1 (6 bases). The CDR3 has 13 amino acids. Germline V CDR1 and CDR2: GTSNPN, SVGIG (reference sequence). The V end lost 1 base, the J end lost 5 bases, and 10 bases lay between the germline ends. Here the CDR3 reads CAWSAEGEDTQYF. The part of the CDR3 DNA that was read is TGTGCCTGGAGTGCCGAGGGGGAAGATACG.